Each of the 29 T cell receptor beta chains below was sequenced from the same sample in a study of CD8 T cells in Susac syndrome. With random hexamers, reverse transcription was performed on about 0.5 to 1 ug of RNA. In TCRdb, the immunoSEQ multiplex PCR reads were re-called with MiXCR into one record per CDR3 protein. Of 250,000 to 300,000 distinct CDR3 sequences detected, 89% appear once; the ten largest clones hold more than 0.15%. The material sequenced was CD8+ T cells from PBMCs. Source of these receptors: a human donor with multiple sclerosis.

The chain couples TRBV27 to TRBJ1-2, with TRBD1 matching 7 bases. Germline V lookup: CDR1 MNHEY, CDR2 SMNVEV (reference sequence). V lost 2 bases to trimming and J lost 2 bases; unmatched junction nucleotides: 5. This CDR3 comprises 15 residues. Here the CDR3 DNA reads TGTGCCAGCAGTTTACGGGCAGGGGGGAACTATGGCTACACCTTC. This translates into CASSLRAGGNYGYTF.

The chain recombines TRBV20-1 with TRBJ2-7; D may be TRBD2 (6 bases). V lost 6 bases and J lost 3, with 15 bases in between. CDR3 size: 13 residues. Germline loops: CDR1 DFQATT, CDR2 SNEGSKA (reference sequence). The CDR3 loop is CSASERTNYEQYF. In nucleotides, the CDR3 is TGCAGTGCCTCGGAGAGGACTAACTACGAGCAGTACTTC.

Only one count was recorded for this clonotype. This chain joins TRBV6-6 and TRBJ2-1, with D tentatively TRBD2 (5 bases). Germline V gene data show CDR1 as MNHNY and CDR2 as SVGAGI (reference sequence). V lost 2 bases and J lost 5, with 10 bases in between. The CDR3 totals 14 residues. The CDR3 coding sequence is TGTGCCAGCAGTTACCTAAGCGGCGACAATGAGCAGTTCTTC. As protein: CASSYLSGDNEQFF.

V gene TRBV14 combines with J gene TRBJ1-2; D is unclear. Germline CDR1 SGHDN, CDR2 FVKESK. The CDR3 sequence is 14 residues long. Deletions cut 0 bases from V and 6 bases from J, with 11 bases between. The chain's CDR3 is CASSQDGQPDGYTF. The CDR3 DNA follows: TGTGCCAGCAGCCAAGATGGGCAGCCTGATGGCTACACCTTC.

This chain connects TRBV20-1 to TRBJ1-2; tentatively, D is TRBD1 (5 bases). The CDR3 has 14 amino acids. CDR1 is DFQATT and CDR2 is SNEGSKA in the germline V gene (reference sequence). Trimming left V 0 bases short and J 2 bases short, with 10 bases between. CDR3 sequence: CSARDLGENYGYTF. CDR3 nucleotides: TGCAGTGCTAGAGATTTAGGGGAAAACTATGGCTACACCTTC.

V gene TRBV27 combines with J gene TRBJ2-3; the match to TRBD2 covers 7 bases. Trimming took 4 bases from V and 2 from J; bases not matched to a gene: 6. The CDR3 spans 15 residues. In germline, CDR1 is MNHEY, CDR2 SMNVEV (reference sequence). For the CDR3, the DNA is TGTGCCAGCAGTTCTCCCCGGGAGGTCACAGATACGCAGTATTTT. Its translation is CASSSPREVTDTQYF.

CDR3: CSVESGRAREQFF. In DNA form, the CDR3 reads TGCAGCGTTGAGAGCGGGAGGGCCCGTGAGCAGTTCTTC. The genes are TRBV29-1 and TRBJ2-1, with TRBD2 identical over 10 bases. Germline V lookup: CDR1 SQVTM, CDR2 ANQGSEA. V trimming: 3 bases; J trimming: 9 bases; junction bases outside the gene matches: 5. This CDR3 is built from 13 residues.

J is TRBJ2-2 and V is TRBV19; maybe TRBD1 (5 bases). Germline V lookup: CDR1 LNHDA, CDR2 SQIVND (reference sequence). The ends were cut back, 3 bases at V and 7 bases at J, with 9 bases in the middle. This CDR3 has 13 residues. The DNA for the CDR3 is TGTGCCAGTAGTATGGGGCACCTCGGGGAGCTGTTTTTT. This encodes CASSMGHLGELFF.

This rearrangement joins TRBV6-1 to TRBJ1-5; D gene uncertain. The CDR3 loop spans 14 amino acids. V lost 2 bases to trimming and J lost 6 bases, with 11 bases between them. The V gene's germline CDR1 is MNHNS and CDR2 SASEGT. The CDR3: CASSEMSMSQPQHF. The CDR3 nucleotides are TGTGCCAGCAGTGAAATGAGTATGAGTCAGCCCCAGCATTTT.

CDR3 sequence: CASSAGLAVEQYF. The CDR3 DNA reads TGTGCCAGCAGTGCGGGACTAGCCGTCGAGCAGTACTTC. The V call is TRBV12-3 or TRBV12-4, the J call TRBJ2-7; 9 nucleotides match TRBD2. The trim removed 5 bases at V and 6 bases at J, leaving 5 bases unmatched. The CDR3 runs to 13 residues.

J is TRBJ2-7 and V is TRBV29-1; a weak D match, TRBD1 (6 bases). Germline assignment: CDR1 SQVTM and CDR2 ANQGSEA. The CDR3 totals 15 residues. The V and J ends lost 0 bases and 0 bases respectively, with 12 bases between them. The CDR3 here is CSVEDGGQGSYEQYF. For the CDR3, the DNA is TGCAGCGTTGAAGATGGGGGACAAGGCTCCTACGAGCAGTACTTC.

V gene TRBV19 combines with J gene TRBJ2-7; no definite D call. Germline CDR1 LNHDA, CDR2 SQIVND (reference sequence). The CDR3 runs to 14 residues. V was clipped by 3 bases and J by 2 bases, with 11 bases between them. Here the CDR3 reads CASSMVGSPYEQYF. The CDR3 nucleotides read TGTGCCAGTAGTATGGTCGGAAGTCCCTACGAGCAGTACTTC.

The genes are TRBV4-2 and TRBJ1-6; unclear D gene. CDR1 is LGHNA, CDR2 YNFKEQ, per germline. This CDR3 is 14 amino acids long. V shed 3 bases and J shed 9 bases, with 12 bases lying between them. This CDR3 reads CASSHSETPSPLHF. The DNA of the CDR3 is TGTGCCAGCAGCCATTCCGAGACCCCTTCACCCCTCCACTTT.

The chain links TRBV7-6 to TRBJ2-2; D call uncertain. The CDR3 has 14 residues. Trimming pared 9 bases from V and 4 bases from J, leaving 15 bases between. CDR1 and CDR2 (germline): SGHVS, FNYEAQ. CDR3 region: CASSGLGGTGELFF. The DNA for the CDR3 is TGTGCCAGTTCGGGTCTCGGCGGCACCGGGGAGCTGTTTTTT.

V is TRBV7-9 and J is TRBJ2-7, with TRBD1 matching over 7 bases. This CDR3 is 12 amino acids long. Trimming cost V 7 bases and J 7 bases; bases outside gene matches: 7. In germline, CDR1 is SEHNR, CDR2 FQNEAQ (reference sequence). The CDR3 nucleotides read TGTGCCAGCACCACAGGGGCTAGAGAGCAGTACTTC. This encodes CASTTGAREQYF.

V and J are TRBV27 and TRBJ1-2; TRBD1 matches at 8 bases. The CDR3 runs 15 residues. Germline assignment: CDR1 MNHEY and CDR2 SMNVEV (reference sequence). The J segment lost 7 bases and the V segment lost 3 bases, leaving 10 bases of the junction unmatched. The CDR3 loop reads CASSFGAGGLAGYTF. The CDR3 region has the DNA TGTGCCAGCAGTTTTGGAGCAGGGGGCTTAGCTGGCTACACCTTC.

The gene calls are TRBV7-9 and TRBJ1-2; 7 nucleotides line up with TRBD1. The CDR3 length is 15 residues. Germline CDR1 SEHNR, CDR2 FQNEAQ (reference sequence). V was pared by 5 bases and J by 3 bases, with 9 bases of the junction left unmatched. This CDR3 reads CASSPWDRSYYGYTF. In nucleotides, the CDR3 is TGTGCCAGCAGCCCATGGGACAGATCCTACTATGGCTACACCTTC.

The chain joins TRBV28 to TRBJ2-5; 9 nucleotides match TRBD1. The junction had 2 bases not matched to a gene; V was cut back by 2 bases and J by 1 base. The germline CDR1 and CDR2 sequences are MDHEN and SYDVKM. This CDR3 contains 15 residues. CDR3 residues: CASSLGQGIQETQYF. Written as DNA, the CDR3 is TGTGCCAGCAGTTTAGGACAGGGGATCCAAGAGACCCAGTACTTC. The entire variable domain, with the rest obtained from reference TRBV28 and TRBJ2-5, is as follows: DVKVTQSSRYLVKRTGEKVFLECVQDMDHENMFWYRQDPGLGLRLIYFSYDVKMKEKGDIPEGYSVSREKKERFSLILESASTNQTSMYLCASSLGQGIQETQYFGPGTRLLVL.

The J gene is TRBJ1-1, the V gene TRBV11-1; D is perhaps TRBD1 (6 bases). The CDR3 is 14 amino acids. Trimming took off 4 bases at V and 4 bases at J, with 13 bases between the two ends. CDR1 is SGHAT, CDR2 FQDESV, per germline (reference sequence). The CDR3 reads CASSSLLGGTEAFF. DNA for the CDR3: TGTGCCAGCAGCTCACTCTTAGGGGGCACTGAAGCTTTCTTT. Full variable domain (outside the CDR3, taken from reference TRBV11-1 and TRBJ1-1): EAEVAQSPRYKITEKSQAVAFWCDPISGHATLYWYRQILGQGPELLVQFQDESVVDDSQLPKDRFSAERLKGVDSTLKIQPAELGDSAMYLCASSSLLGGTEAFFGQGTRLTVV.

V and J are TRBV6-2 or TRBV6-3 and TRBJ2-1; the match to TRBD1 covers 10 bases. Germline CDR1 MNHEY, CDR2 SVGEGT. V lost 1 base and J lost 5; bases outside the gene matches: 8. CDR3 size: 17 residues. CDR3 sequence (DNA): TGTGCCAGCAGTTACTTCCCGGGACAGGGGTTTGACAATGAGCAGTTCTTC. Encoded protein: CASSYFPGQGFDNEQFF.

This chain joins TRBV6-2 or TRBV6-3 and TRBJ2-1, with 7 positions matching TRBD1. The CDR3 length is 18 residues. V lost 0 bases to trimming and J lost 7 bases; unmatched junction nucleotides: 15. Per germline, CDR1 MNHEY and CDR2 SVGEGT. The CDR3 DNA reads TGTGCCAGCAGTTACTCGATTTTTGGACAGGAGATTGTAAATGAGCAGTTCTTC. Translating gives CASSYSIFGQEIVNEQFF.

The chain links TRBV27 to TRBJ2-3; 10 bases fit TRBD2. This CDR3 has 16 residues. The ends lost 5 bases at V and 2 bases at J; junction bases unmatched: 7. Germline CDR1 is MNHEY and CDR2 is SMNVEV (reference sequence). For the CDR3, the DNA is TGTGCCAGCAGTCATGGACTAGCGGTACCCACAGATACGCAGTATTTT. Protein product: CASSHGLAVPTDTQYF.

This chain's CDR3 is CASSPRDRAMYEQFF. CDR3 DNA sequence: TGTGCCAGCAGCCCCAGGGACAGGGCCATGTATGAGCAGTTCTTC. The chain carries TRBV7-9 and TRBJ2-1; 9 nucleotides match TRBD1. The CDR3 is made up of 15 amino acids. Looked up from germline, CDR1 is SEHNR and CDR2 is FQNEAQ (reference sequence). J was trimmed by 8 bases and V by 5 bases; bases with no gene match: 10. Full variable domain (outside the CDR3, taken from reference TRBV7-9 and TRBJ2-1): DTGVSQNPRHKITKRGQNVTFRCDPISEHNRLYWYRQTLGQGPEFLTYFQNEAQLEKSRLLSDRFSAERPKGSFSTLEIQRTEQGDSAMYLCASSPRDRAMYEQFFGPGTRLTVL.

This rearrangement joins TRBV3-1 to TRBJ2-5; 8 bases fit TRBD1. From germline, CDR1 is LGHDT and CDR2 YNNKEL (reference sequence). V dropped 1 base and J dropped 5; count of bases not matched to a gene: 6. The CDR3 is 15 residues long. The DNA for the CDR3 is TGTGCCAGCAGCCAAGGCACAGGGGGATGGGAGACCCAGTACTTC. It is translated as CASSQGTGGWETQYF.

There are a few counts of this clonotype. The chain employs TRBV7-9 and TRBJ2-1, with 15 bases lining up with TRBD2. V trimming: 5 bases; J trimming: 9 bases; junction bases outside the gene matches: 2. The CDR3 extends over 14 amino acids. Germline V gives CDR1 SEHNR, CDR2 FQNEAQ (reference sequence). The CDR3 spells CASSPGLAGGEQFF. The CDR3 DNA reads TGTGCCAGCAGCCCGGGACTAGCGGGAGGTGAGCAGTTCTTC. The complete variable domain, with remaining parts taken from reference TRBV7-9 and TRBJ2-1, reads DTGVSQNPRHKITKRGQNVTFRCDPISEHNRLYWYRQTLGQGPEFLTYFQNEAQLEKSRLLSDRFSAERPKGSFSTLEIQRTEQGDSAMYLCASSPGLAGGEQFFGPGTRLTVL.

The rearrangement links TRBV10-3 to TRBJ2-2; the match to TRBD1 covers 7 bases. This CDR3 is 12 amino acids long. V was pared by 6 bases and J by 5 bases, with 0 bases of the junction left unmatched. CDR1 and CDR2 from the germline V gene are ENHRY and SYGVKD. In nucleotides, the CDR3 is TGTGCCATCAGGACAGGGACCGGGGAGCTGTTTTTT. This sequence encodes CAIRTGTGELFF.

The chain has TRBV28 and TRBJ2-5; possibly TRBD2 for D (5 bases). There are 16 residues in the CDR3. V lost 5 bases and J 2 bases, leaving 18 bases between the germline ends. Germline-derived CDR1 and CDR2 are MDHEN and SYDVKM. The CDR3 sequence is CASSRPEGLGQETQYF. The CDR3 nucleotides read TGTGCCAGCAGTCGCCCAGAGGGTTTGGGGCAAGAGACCCAGTACTTC. Full variable domain (outside the CDR3, taken from reference TRBV28 and TRBJ2-5): DVKVTQSSRYLVKRTGEKVFLECVQDMDHENMFWYRQDPGLGLRLIYFSYDVKMKEKGDIPEGYSVSREKKERFSLILESASTNQTSMYLCASSRPEGLGQETQYFGPGTRLLVL.

The chain is built from TRBV28 and TRBJ2-7; 8 bases line up with TRBD1. The CDR3 covers 14 residues. V was pared by 5 bases and J by 5 bases, with 8 bases of the junction left unmatched. Germline CDR1 is MDHEN and CDR2 is SYDVKM. Here the CDR3 reads CASSADRGFNEQYF. The CDR3 nucleotides are TGTGCCAGCAGTGCCGACAGGGGTTTCAACGAGCAGTACTTC. The full variable domain, its missing parts supplied by reference TRBV28 and TRBJ2-7, is DVKVTQSSRYLVKRTGEKVFLECVQDMDHENMFWYRQDPGLGLRLIYFSYDVKMKEKGDIPEGYSVSREKKERFSLILESASTNQTSMYLCASSADRGFNEQYFGPGTRLTVT.

This clonotype has only one observation. The chain carries TRBV7-2 and TRBJ2-1, with 7 nucleotides matching TRBD2. From germline, CDR1 is SGHTA and CDR2 FQGNSA. V was clipped by 6 bases and J by 0 bases; unmatched bases: 5. This CDR3 contains 15 residues. The CDR3 DNA reads TGTGCCAGCAGGCTAGCGGTTAGCTCCTACAATGAGCAGTTCTTC. It codes for CASRLAVSSYNEQFF.